These T cell receptor beta chains were read from a single sample in a study of blood T cells in healthy people across ages. MiXCR, run by TCRdb on the 5' RACE reads, gives a single entry per CDR3 protein. The sample comprises hundreds of thousands of distinct CDR3 sequences, just under 25% of which are singletons, and under 10% rests with the top ten. These same records also appear under a second study, on T cells of mothers and their children.

Sequencing input: blood. The receptors come from a boy aged 5-17 years in good health. Both conserved end residues are part of each CDR3. D genes are given only for firm matches. Size tells how often a clone was seen (once, few, many) or the class of an expanded clone, and some rows leave it out.

d_gene: -
j_gene: TRBJ2-1
abundance: few
v_gene: TRBV12-3/TRBV12-4
CDR3aa: CASSPGVWNEQFF
CDR3nt: TGTGCCAGCAGCCCCGGGGTTTGGAATGAGCAGTTCTTC

d_gene: -
j_gene: TRBJ2-5
abundance: many
v_gene: TRBV5-6
CDR3aa: CASSFRGYQETQYF
CDR3nt: TGTGCCAGCAGCTTCCGGGGTTACCAAGAGACCCAGTACTTC

d_gene: -
j_gene: TRBJ2-5
abundance: few
v_gene: TRBV15
CDR3aa: CATSRDSRSQETQYF
CDR3nt: TGTGCCACCAGCAGAGATTCGAGGTCCCAGGAGACCCAGTACTTC

d_gene: -
j_gene: TRBJ1-2
abundance: few
v_gene: TRBV29-1
CDR3aa: CSVRPSTILYGYTF
CDR3nt: TGCAGCGTTCGACCTTCAACTATCCTCTATGGCTACACCTTC

d_gene: -
j_gene: TRBJ2-1
abundance: -
v_gene: TRBV7-8
CDR3aa: CASIHLVGEDEQFF
CDR3nt: TGTGCCAGCATCCACCTAGTTGGAGAGGATGAGCAGTTCTTC

d_gene: -
j_gene: TRBJ2-1
abundance: few
v_gene: TRBV11-2
CDR3aa: CASSLVVRGTYNEQFF
CDR3nt: TGTGCCAGCAGCTTAGTGGTGAGGGGCACCTACAATGAGCAGTTCTTC

d_gene: -
j_gene: TRBJ2-7
abundance: -
v_gene: TRBV2
CDR3aa: CASQSTSSSYEQYF
CDR3nt: TGTGCCAGCCAAAGCACTAGCTCCTCCTACGAGCAGTACTTC

d_gene: -
j_gene: TRBJ2-3
abundance: -
v_gene: TRBV5-1
CDR3aa: CASSPGPSTDTQYF
CDR3nt: TGCGCCAGCAGCCCCGGACCGAGCACAGATACGCAGTATTTT

d_gene: TRBD2
j_gene: TRBJ2-1
abundance: -
v_gene: TRBV12-3/TRBV12-4
CDR3aa: CASRVAGVVEQFF
CDR3nt: TGTGCCAGCAGGGTAGCGGGGGTAGTTGAGCAGTTCTTC

d_gene: -
j_gene: TRBJ2-1
abundance: -
v_gene: TRBV6-5
CDR3aa: CASSLHSRSNEQFF
CDR3nt: TGTGCCAGCAGCCTACATTCTAGAAGCAATGAGCAGTTCTTC

d_gene: TRBD2
j_gene: TRBJ2-7
abundance: -
v_gene: TRBV9
CDR3aa: CASSVAPQLAGGDYEQYF
CDR3nt: TGTGCCAGCAGCGTAGCACCCCAACTAGCGGGGGGCGACTACGAGCAGTACTTC

d_gene: -
j_gene: TRBJ2-7
abundance: -
v_gene: TRBV5-5
CDR3aa: CASSLGGGLADEQYF
CDR3nt: TGTGCCAGCAGCTTGGGCGGCGGGTTGGCCGACGAGCAGTACTTC

d_gene: -
j_gene: TRBJ2-3
abundance: -
v_gene: TRBV7-2
CDR3aa: CASSGRPTRDTQYF
CDR3nt: TGTGCCAGCAGCGGCCGACCTACCAGAGATACGCAGTATTTT

d_gene: -
j_gene: TRBJ2-5
abundance: few
v_gene: TRBV7-9
CDR3aa: CASSFTGSQETQYF
CDR3nt: TGTGCCAGCAGCTTCACAGGGAGTCAAGAGACCCAGTACTTC

d_gene: TRBD1
j_gene: TRBJ1-3
abundance: few
v_gene: TRBV5-1
CDR3aa: CASSGSPEGAFKNTIYF
CDR3nt: TGCGCCAGCAGCGGATCACCTGAGGGGGCATTTAAAAACACCATATATTTT

d_gene: TRBD1
j_gene: TRBJ2-5
abundance: few
v_gene: TRBV20-1
CDR3aa: CSARDLQGSRAQETQYF
CDR3nt: TGCAGTGCTAGAGATTTACAGGGGAGTAGGGCCCAAGAGACCCAGTACTTC

d_gene: -
j_gene: TRBJ2-1
abundance: once
v_gene: TRBV6-6
CDR3aa: CASSSSTGTDYNEQFF
CDR3nt: TGTGCCAGCAGCTCAAGCACCGGGACCGACTACAATGAGCAGTTCTTC

d_gene: -
j_gene: TRBJ2-2
abundance: -
v_gene: TRBV4-1
CDR3aa: CASSQYTGTGELFF
CDR3nt: TGCGCCAGCAGCCAGTACACAGGGACCGGGGAGCTGTTTTTT

d_gene: TRBD2
j_gene: TRBJ2-1
abundance: few
v_gene: TRBV7-3
CDR3aa: CASSPQRGGVYEQFF
CDR3nt: TGTGCCAGCAGCCCCCAGCGGGGGGGTGTCTATGAGCAGTTCTTC

d_gene: -
j_gene: TRBJ1-2
abundance: -
v_gene: TRBV20-1
CDR3aa: CSARDTEGSDYGYTF
CDR3nt: TGCAGTGCTAGAGATACGGAGGGGTCGGACTATGGCTACACCTTC

d_gene: -
j_gene: TRBJ2-1
abundance: -
v_gene: TRBV7-9
CDR3aa: CASSPTMGEQFF
CDR3nt: TGTGCCAGCAGCCCTACCATGGGTGAGCAGTTCTTC

d_gene: -
j_gene: TRBJ2-1
abundance: -
v_gene: TRBV5-6
CDR3aa: CASSFGQFNNEQFF
CDR3nt: TGTGCCAGCAGCTTCGGACAGTTTAACAATGAGCAGTTCTTC

d_gene: TRBD2
j_gene: TRBJ2-3
abundance: few
v_gene: TRBV5-1
CDR3aa: CASSPPVAGSTSTDTQYF
CDR3nt: TGCGCCAGCAGCCCACCCGTAGCGGGATCTACTAGCACAGATACGCAGTATTTT

d_gene: TRBD1
j_gene: TRBJ1-1
abundance: few
v_gene: TRBV6-1
CDR3aa: CASGQGVNTEAFF
CDR3nt: TGTGCCAGCGGACAGGGGGTGAACACTGAAGCTTTCTTT